The rows below give T cell receptor beta chains drawn from one sample of a study of CD8 T cells in ankylosing spondylitis. A single record per CDR3 protein comes from TCRdb applying MiXCR to the 5' RACE reads. The sample yields over 150,000 distinct CDR3 sequences, roughly 18% seen once. Sequencing was done on a sample of blood, either unsorted or a sorted T cell fraction (not recorded which). These receptor sequences come from a male donor aged 5 to 29 with ankylosing spondylitis or in good health (not recorded which). CDR3s leave out the opening cysteine and the closing phenylalanine or tryptophan. Fields, in order: J gene, clone size, V gene, CDR3 protein. Clone size appears in some rows only: once, few, many, or a class for an expanded clone.

TRBJ2-7,many,TRBV20-1,SARDQDRTYYEQY
TRBJ2-3,many,TRBV6-2/TRBV6-3,ASRPSGTDTQY
TRBJ2-1,few,TRBV2,ASRDDRSYNEQF
TRBJ2-1,many,TRBV15,ATSPGQVHNEQF
TRBJ2-7,few,TRBV6-5,ASSYTGTGGGEQY
TRBJ2-1,many,TRBV7-2,ASSLAGTRSRNEQF
TRBJ2-5,many,TRBV3-1,ASSQSSQTQY
TRBJ2-5,many,TRBV10-3,AIRSPGGDQETQY
TRBJ2-1,many,TRBV12-3/TRBV12-4,ASSLVLAGGFEQF
TRBJ2-5,many,TRBV20-1,SASESPGTPHQETQY
TRBJ1-5,many,TRBV10-3,AISLTGGADQPQH
TRBJ2-3,many,TRBV20-1,SAAGQGRTDTQY
TRBJ2-3,many,TRBV12-3/TRBV12-4,ASSYGLSVSTDTQY
TRBJ1-2,few,TRBV25-1,ASSALAEDSQGFNYGYT
TRBJ2-5,many,TRBV3-1,ASSQYSLGETQY
TRBJ1-6,.,TRBV4-2,ASSHSDRSNSPLH
TRBJ2-4,.,TRBV20-1,SAHLAGGPFQY
TRBJ2-1,many,TRBV6-5,ASRPTRDEQF
TRBJ2-2,many,TRBV5-1,ASSFRGRNTGELF
TRBJ2-1,many,TRBV2,ASEKTSGNTYNEQF
TRBJ2-6,many,TRBV6-6,ASSYSLGDSGANVLT
TRBJ2-5,many,TRBV20-1,SARRRGILETQY
TRBJ1-1,few,TRBV6-2/TRBV6-3,ASSRDRATEAF
TRBJ2-5,few,TRBV15,ATSRDRETQY
TRBJ2-1,many,TRBV11-2,ASRPRGLYGENEQF
TRBJ1-4,many,TRBV20-1,SASHPVNEKLF
TRBJ1-5,many,TRBV24-1,ATSDTGGGQPQH
TRBJ1-2,.,TRBV12-3/TRBV12-4,ASSLHLSGYT
TRBJ1-6,.,TRBV4-2,ASSQLRDSNSPLH
TRBJ2-3,.,TRBV29-1,SQRTGGSDTQY
TRBJ2-2,few,TRBV6-1,ASSFTGLGGELF
TRBJ2-1,many,TRBV5-6,ASSLGTPNYNEQF
TRBJ2-6,many,TRBV4-3,ASSQDSRRSMSGANVLT
TRBJ2-1,.,TRBV10-2,ASSYGTSFTEQF
TRBJ2-7,many,TRBV5-4,AIPTSGSKGQY
TRBJ2-5,many,TRBV19,ASSIVAGKETQY
TRBJ1-2,many,TRBV27,ASSFGGQIWHGYT
TRBJ1-2,many,TRBV5-1,ASSQQGDGYT
TRBJ1-4,many,TRBV29-1,SVEDLGVGEKLF
TRBJ2-3,many,TRBV12-3/TRBV12-4,ASRAESDTQY
TRBJ2-1,many,TRBV10-3,ATGAETSGSRRNEQF
TRBJ2-3,many,TRBV14,ASSQESGRRYTQY
TRBJ2-3,.,TRBV29-1,SSGSTDTQY
TRBJ2-1,.,TRBV3-1,ASSPSRREKAGALGNEQF
TRBJ2-5,many,TRBV15,ATSREGQIGLETQY
TRBJ2-1,many,TRBV4-1,ASSQERAGAPDEQF
TRBJ2-2,many,TRBV29-1,SAQRRNTGELF
TRBJ2-1,.,TRBV30,AWTLIGGRGNEQF
TRBJ2-1,many,TRBV2,ASTGTSSEQF
TRBJ2-3,.,TRBV7-2,ASSALDGIAQY
TRBJ1-1,few,TRBV20-1,SEGGSHGEAF
TRBJ2-2,many,TRBV4-3,ASSQDNMASGELF
TRBJ1-5,.,TRBV7-6,ASSLGGGDQPQH